Presented here are 4 T cell receptor beta chains from one specimen sequenced in a study of blood T cell repertoires in COVID-19. Profiled with immunoSEQ multiplex PCR; TCRdb holds only in-frame clones, not every one. The sample has about 220,000 clones, 80% to 85% seen once; the top ten hold approximately 5.6%. Material: peripheral blood. These receptors were taken from an older woman with COVID-19, enrolled during active disease.

Only a few counts were recorded for this clone. Other DNA sequences in the same sample also yield this CDR3. V usage is TRBV9 and J usage is TRBJ2-7, with 8 bases identical to TRBD1. Germline CDR1 and CDR2: SGDLS and YYNGEE. V was clipped by 0 bases and J by 7 bases; unmatched bases: 6. The CDR3 length is 14 residues. The CDR3 region has the DNA TGTGCCAGCAGCGTAGATGCAGGGGGCCTTGAGCAGTACTTC. Translating it yields CASSVDAGGLEQYF.

V is TRBV7-2 and J is TRBJ1-5; 8 bases fit TRBD1. The CDR3 totals 14 residues. Trimming cost V 1 base and J 7 bases; bases outside gene matches: 3. CDR1 and CDR2 from the germline V gene are SGHTA and FQGNSA. The CDR3 DNA is TGTGCCAGCAGCTTAGGCCAGGGGGCCCAGCCCCAGCATTTT. It codes for CASSLGQGAQPQHF. Full variable domain (outside the CDR3, taken from reference TRBV7-2 and TRBJ1-5): GAGVSQSPSNKVTEKGKDVELRCDPISGHTALYWYRQSLGQGLEFLIYFQGNSAPDKSGLPSDRFSAERTGGSVSTLTIQRTQQEDSAVYLCASSLGQGAQPQHFGDGTRLSIL.

The chain carries TRBV27 and TRBJ1-1; no clear D. V dropped 6 bases and J dropped 7 bases, with 24 bases sitting between them. The CDR3 loop spans 16 amino acids. CDR1 is MNHEY, CDR2 SMNVEV, per germline (reference sequence). The CDR3 DNA follows: TGTGCCAGCAGACCCTCCCCCGCGGATCGGCGCCTTGAAGCTTTCTTT. The encoded protein is CASRPSPADRRLEAFF.

The chain combines TRBV5-4 with TRBJ2-7, with D possibly being TRBD2 (6 bases). CDR1 is SGHNT and CDR2 is YYREEE in the germline V gene (reference sequence). Trimming took off 0 bases at V and 2 bases at J, with 9 bases between the two ends. The CDR3 loop spans 14 amino acids. This chain's CDR3 is CASSLGLGAYEQYF. CDR3 coding DNA: TGTGCCAGCAGCTTGGGACTAGGGGCCTACGAGCAGTACTTC.